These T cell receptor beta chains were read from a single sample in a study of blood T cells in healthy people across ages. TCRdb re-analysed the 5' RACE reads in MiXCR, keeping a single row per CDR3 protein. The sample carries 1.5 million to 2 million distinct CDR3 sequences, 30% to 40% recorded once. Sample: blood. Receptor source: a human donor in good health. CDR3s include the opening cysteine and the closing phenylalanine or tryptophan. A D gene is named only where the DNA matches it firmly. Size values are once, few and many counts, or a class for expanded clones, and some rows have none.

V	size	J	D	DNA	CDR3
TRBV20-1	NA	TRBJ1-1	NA	TGCAGTGCTAGAGTCAGGCAGGGGAAGACTTTCTTT	CSARVRQGKTFF
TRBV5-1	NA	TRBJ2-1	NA	TGCGCCAGCAGCTTGGGGATTTTCGGCGGGGCGGCCTACAATGAGCAGTTCTTC	CASSLGIFGGAAYNEQFF
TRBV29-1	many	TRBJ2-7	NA	TGCAGCGCGGGGGACATGGGCTACGAGCAGTACTTC	CSAGDMGYEQYF
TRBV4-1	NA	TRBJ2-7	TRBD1	TGCGCCAGCAGCCAACCCGGGACAGGATTCTACGAGCAGTACTTC	CASSQPGTGFYEQYF
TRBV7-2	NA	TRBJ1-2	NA	TGTGCCAGCAGCTTAATCTTGATGGACTATGGCTACACCTTC	CASSLILMDYGYTF
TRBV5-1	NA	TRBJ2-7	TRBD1	TGCGCCAGCAGCTTAAGAACCGGGACAGGAAGATCCAACGAGCAGTACTTC	CASSLRTGTGRSNEQYF
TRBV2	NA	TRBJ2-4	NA	TGTGCCAGCAGCACCGGGACACTTGACAATGAGCAGTACTTC	CASSTGTLDNEQYF
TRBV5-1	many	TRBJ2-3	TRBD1	TGCGCCAGCAGCTTCCCTGAGTCTCCCCCCACCCACTTGGACAGGGCGGCAGATACGCAGTATTTT	CASSFPESPPTHLDRAADTQYF
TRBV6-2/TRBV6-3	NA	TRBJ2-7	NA	TGTGCCAGCAGAGGAGTGGGTTTCTCCTACGAGCAGTACTTC	CASRGVGFSYEQYF
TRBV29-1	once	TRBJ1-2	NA	TGCAGCGTCCTAGCGGCAGAATATGGCTACACCTTC	CSVLAAEYGYTF
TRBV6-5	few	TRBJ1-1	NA	TGTGCCAGCACTGGGGGGGGTTGGGGCACTGAAGCTTTCTTT	CASTGGGWGTEAFF
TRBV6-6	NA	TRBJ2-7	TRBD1	TGTGCCAGTAGACCCGGACAGGACAGCTCCTACGAGCAGTACTTC	CASRPGQDSSYEQYF
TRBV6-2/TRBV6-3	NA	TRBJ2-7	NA	TGTGCCAGCAGTTACGTTTCTGGGAGCTACGAGCAGTACTTC	CASSYVSGSYEQYF